Shown below are 30 T cell receptor beta chains from a single sample sequenced in a study of OX40 agonist ivuxolimab in advanced cancers. Clones were sequenced by immunoSEQ multiplex PCR, and TCRdb holds only the in-frame ones, with some missing. The profile shows about 31,000 clones, 81% of them singletons. Sequences were derived from CD4+ or CD8+ T cells sorted from blood, sampled in a trial of the OX40 agonist ivuxolimab. All receptors come from an adult with an advanced solid tumor such as melanoma, head and neck, liver or kidney cancer.

The V gene is TRBV7-2, the J gene TRBJ2-5; 11 bases match TRBD2. This CDR3 is built from 18 residues. The V gene's germline CDR1 is SGHTA and CDR2 FQGNSA. V lost 5 bases to trimming and J lost 5 bases; unmatched junction nucleotides: 16. DNA for the CDR3: TGTGCCAGCAGCCCCCTTTCGGGTAGCGGGGGGGCCAGGGAGACCCAGTACTTC. The encoded protein is CASSPLSGSGGARETQYF.

The gene calls are TRBV5-1 and TRBJ2-1, with 15 bases that match TRBD2. This CDR3 has 15 residues. V shed 3 bases and J 7 bases; nucleotides not matched to a gene: 2. Germline CDR1 reads SGHRS; CDR2 reads YFSETQ. The CDR3 region is CASSSGLAGGNEQFF. The CDR3 DNA follows: TGCGCCAGCAGCTCGGGACTAGCGGGAGGAAATGAGCAGTTCTTC.

V and J are TRBV2 and TRBJ1-1, with unresolved D. V lost 4 bases and J 1 base, leaving 10 bases between the germline ends. Per the germline V gene, CDR1 is SNHLY and CDR2 is FYNNEI. This CDR3 spans 14 amino acids. CDR3 sequence reads: CASSGQTANTEAFF. The CDR3 region has the DNA TGTGCCAGCAGTGGACAAACGGCGAACACTGAAGCTTTCTTT.

The gene calls are TRBV28 and TRBJ2-4; 8 nucleotides align to TRBD1. CDR1 is MDHEN and CDR2 is SYDVKM in the germline V gene. After removal of 5 bases from V and 1 base from J, the junction contained 1 base not matched to a gene. This CDR3 contains 14 residues. For the CDR3, the DNA is TGTGCCAGCAGTGGACAGGGTGCCAAAAACATTCAGTACTTC. This translates into CASSGQGAKNIQYF.

This chain uses TRBV6-5 with TRBJ2-3, with a weak D call TRBD2 (5 bases). In germline, CDR1 is MNHEY, CDR2 SVGAGI. V was clipped by 2 bases and J by 5 bases, with 8 bases between them. This CDR3 region has 13 residues. DNA of the CDR3: TGTGCCAGCAGTTACCCAACTAGAGATACGCAGTATTTT. Translated, it gives CASSYPTRDTQYF.

This clone was detected only a few times. The chain employs TRBV6-1 and TRBJ1-1, with a possible D match to TRBD1 (5 bases). Trimming removed 4 bases from V and 6 bases from J, with 18 bases in between. This CDR3 is 15 amino acids long. Germline V gene sequence: CDR1 MNHNS, CDR2 SASEGT. The chain's CDR3 is CASSAGYWPVAEAFF. CDR3 sequence (DNA): TGTGCCAGCAGTGCAGGGTACTGGCCGGTCGCTGAAGCTTTCTTT.

Here the CDR3 DNA reads TGTGCCAGCAAGACAGGGGTGGGGTACAATGAGCAGTTCTTC. Its protein is CASKTGVGYNEQFF. The chain uses TRBV7-9 and TRBJ2-1; the match to TRBD1 covers 8 bases. The CDR3 is 14 residues long. Looked up from germline, CDR1 is SEHNR and CDR2 is FQNEAQ (reference sequence). With 7 bases clipped from V and 4 bases from J, the junction kept 6 bases outside the gene matches. Combining the CDR3 with reference TRBV7-9 and TRBJ2-1 gives the whole variable domain DTGVSQNPRHKITKRGQNVTFRCDPISEHNRLYWYRQTLGQGPEFLTYFQNEAQLEKSRLLSDRFSAERPKGSFSTLEIQRTEQGDSAMYLCASKTGVGYNEQFFGPGTRLTVL.

V gene TRBV6-6 combines with J gene TRBJ2-7; 9 bases agree with TRBD1. V shed 6 bases and J 6 bases; nucleotides not matched to a gene: 12. This CDR3 has 15 residues. Germline loops: CDR1 MNHNY, CDR2 SVGAGI (reference sequence). CDR3 loop: CASSKGRDRVGEQYF. CDR3 nucleotides: TGTGCCAGCAGCAAGGGCCGGGACAGGGTTGGCGAGCAGTACTTC.

V is TRBV28 and J is TRBJ2-4, with D possibly TRBD1 on 7 matching bases. The CDR3 is 15 residues long. The germline gives CDR1 MDHEN, CDR2 SYDVKM. V dropped 6 bases and J dropped 8 bases, with 20 bases sitting between them. CDR3: CASSRQGGYGDIQYF. CDR3 DNA sequence: TGTGCCAGCAGCCGCCAGGGGGGCTATGGGGACATTCAGTACTTC.

The chain has TRBV7-2 and TRBJ2-5; 15 bases match TRBD2. The DNA end is more similar to TRBJ2-7, so the J call may be wrong. This CDR3 has 15 residues. Germline lookup yields CDR1 SGHTA and CDR2 FQGNSA. Written as DNA, the CDR3 is TGTGCCAGCAGACCTGGGACTAGCGGGAGGTACGAGCAGTACTTC. This gives the protein CASRPGTSGRYEQYF.

This clone was observed a few times. This sequence joins TRBV28 and TRBJ1-3; D not resolved. CDR3 length: 12 residues. Germline V gene sequence: CDR1 MDHEN, CDR2 SYDVKM. Trimming pared 10 bases from V and 4 bases from J, leaving 11 bases between. The CDR3 region is CAISGSGNTIYF. The CDR3 DNA sequence: TGTGCCATTTCCGGCTCCGGAAACACCATATATTTT.

The CDR3 protein is CASSFHPDRANQPQHF. The DNA of the CDR3 is TGTGCCAGCAGTTTTCACCCCGACAGGGCAAATCAGCCCCAGCATTTT. The chain links TRBV28 to TRBJ1-5; 7 positions agree with TRBD1. The CDR3 has 16 residues. Per germline, CDR1 MDHEN and CDR2 SYDVKM. J gave up 4 bases and V 3 bases, and 9 bases lay outside the gene matches.

This rearrangement joins TRBV11-2 to TRBJ1-3; a weak D match, TRBD1 (5 bases). The V end lost 6 bases, the J end lost 4 bases, and 16 bases lay between the germline ends. This CDR3 contains 15 residues. Per germline, CDR1 SGHAT and CDR2 FQNNGV. The CDR3 reads CASSVNRGKGNTIYF. In DNA, the CDR3 is TGTGCCAGCAGTGTCAACCGGGGGAAAGGAAACACCATATATTTT.

The rearrangement links TRBV7-9 to TRBJ1-4; D perhaps matches TRBD1 (6 bases). CDR1 and CDR2 (germline): SEHNR, FQNEAQ (reference sequence). Trimming left V 5 bases short and J 10 bases short, with 17 bases between. CDR3 length: 14 amino acids. The CDR3 region has the DNA TGTGCCAGCAGCGCTTCCGGGACACTCTCAAAACTGTTTTTT. Amino acids: CASSASGTLSKLFF.

V gene TRBV7-3 combines with J gene TRBJ2-6, with D perhaps TRBD1 or TRBD2 (5 bases each). The CDR3 has 14 amino acids. V gave up 6 bases and J gave up 2 bases, with 8 bases separating them. CDR1 and CDR2 from the germline V gene are SGHTA and FQGTGA. In DNA, the CDR3 is TGTGCCAGCAGGAGGGGCACTGGGGCCAACGTCCTGACTTTC. Its translation is CASRRGTGANVLTF.

The V and J genes are TRBV4-1 and TRBJ2-6; D is ambiguous. The V end lost 3 bases, the J end lost 2 bases, and 11 bases lay between the germline ends. There are 16 residues in the CDR3. Germline CDR1 MGHRA, CDR2 YSYEKL. CDR3 amino acids: CASSHVVAAGANVLTF. Written as DNA, the CDR3 is TGCGCCAGCAGCCACGTGGTAGCTGCTGGGGCCAACGTCCTGACTTTC.

The chain has TRBV11-2 and TRBJ2-7; 13 bases match TRBD2. J gave up 6 bases and V 4 bases, and 12 bases lay outside the gene matches. The germline CDR1 and CDR2 sequences are SGHAT and FQNNGV. The CDR3 has 17 amino acids. CDR3 amino acids: CASSSLYTSGRGSEQYF. The CDR3, as DNA: TGTGCCAGCAGCTCCCTCTATACTAGCGGGAGGGGGAGCGAGCAGTACTTC.

This sequence joins TRBV11-3 and TRBJ1-1; TRBD1 aligns across 7 bases. Germline loops: CDR1 SGHNT, CDR2 YENEEA. The junction had 6 bases not matched to a gene; V was cut back by 4 bases and J by 1 base. The length of the CDR3 is 15 residues. This chain's CDR3 is CASSSRGTANTEAFF. In DNA form, the CDR3 reads TGTGCCAGCAGCTCGCGCGGGACAGCGAACACTGAAGCTTTCTTT.

This chain links TRBV27 with TRBJ1-3; D might be TRBD1 (5 bases). The CDR3 extends over 13 amino acids. Trimming pared 5 bases from V and 7 bases from J, leaving 12 bases between. Germline-derived CDR1 and CDR2 are MNHEY and SMNVEV (reference sequence). The CDR3 coding sequence is TGTGCCAGCAGTCCACTCGGGACGAACACCATATATTTT. Its protein is CASSPLGTNTIYF.

The CDR3 nucleotides are TGTGCCAGCAGCTTATTTTTGAGGACTGAAGCTTTCTTT. Its protein is CASSLFLRTEAFF. This rearrangement joins TRBV7-2 to TRBJ1-1; D not certain. The CDR3 consists of 13 residues. Trimming removed 2 bases at V and 5 bases at J, with 9 bases between. The germline gives CDR1 SGHTA, CDR2 FQGNSA.

This sequence joins TRBV5-1 and TRBJ1-2; D possibly corresponds to TRBD1 (6 bases). This CDR3 is 13 amino acids long. Germline CDR1 is SGHRS and CDR2 is YFSETQ. Between the trimmed V and J ends, which lost 4 bases and 1 base, there was a span of 8 bases. The CDR3 reads CASSTDSNYGYTF. The CDR3 DNA is TGCGCCAGCAGCACGGACAGTAACTATGGCTACACCTTC.

The chain carries TRBV28 and TRBJ2-3, with a weak D call TRBD1 (6 bases). The CDR3 runs 14 residues. Germline CDR1 reads MDHEN; CDR2 reads SYDVKM. V was trimmed by 4 bases and J by 0 bases, leaving 8 bases between them. The CDR3 region has the DNA TGTGCCAGCAGTTCCGGACAGAGCACAGATACGCAGTATTTT. Translating gives CASSSGQSTDTQYF.

The chain joins TRBV7-9 to TRBJ1-2; 7 bases agree with TRBD1. Trimming removed 5 bases from V and 8 bases from J; junction bases left unmatched: 8. The CDR3 extends over 13 amino acids. The germline CDR1 and CDR2 sequences are SEHNR and FQNEAQ (reference sequence). The CDR3 DNA follows: TGTGCCAGCAGCGCACAGGGGAGGGGCGGCTACACCTTC. Its protein product is CASSAQGRGGYTF.

The chain carries TRBV5-1 and TRBJ2-4; D is unresolved. Germline V gene data show CDR1 as SGHRS and CDR2 as YFSETQ. This CDR3 has 14 amino acids. Trimming removed 2 bases from V and 6 bases from J, with 12 bases in between. In nucleotides, the CDR3 is TGCGCCAGCAGCTTCGGAGAAAGCTCAAACATTCAGTACTTC. Protein sequence: CASSFGESSNIQYF.

This clone was seen just once. This chain links TRBV7-2 with TRBJ2-2, with a tentative D call TRBD2 (5 bases). CDR1 is SGHTA, CDR2 FQGNSA, per germline. The CDR3 runs 15 residues. V was cut by 1 base and J by 1 base, with 7 bases left in between. The DNA for the CDR3 is TGTGCCAGCAGCTTAGGGAGCGGGAACACCGGGGAGCTGTTTTTT. Translation: CASSLGSGNTGELFF.

By frequency in the sample, this clone is medium-sized. The chain uses TRBV5-1 and TRBJ1-5; a weak D match, TRBD1 (5 bases). CDR1 SGHRS and CDR2 YFSETQ come from the germline V gene. This CDR3 region has 14 residues. V was shortened by 4 bases and J by 3 bases, with 11 bases between the two germline ends. The CDR3 DNA is TGCGCCAGCAGCCCGGGGGACGTCAATCAGCCCCAGCATTTT. This sequence encodes CASSPGDVNQPQHF.

CDR3 bases: TGTGCCAGCTCACCCGCTATAATGAACACTGAAGCTTTCTTT. Protein product: CASSPAIMNTEAFF. The chain uses TRBV18 and TRBJ1-1; D gene ambiguous. V was trimmed by 3 bases and J by 0 bases, leaving 8 bases between them. The CDR3 has 14 residues. Per germline, CDR1 KGHSH and CDR2 LQKENI.

The rearrangement links TRBV18 to TRBJ2-3, with TRBD2 as a possible D gene (6 bases). V lost 0 bases, J lost 2 bases, and 15 bases lay in between. CDR1 KGHSH and CDR2 LQKENI come from the germline V gene. The CDR3 loop spans 17 amino acids. CDR3 nucleotides: TGTGCCAGCTCACCACCGGACTTTCTAGCGCTCACAGATACGCAGTATTTT. It encodes CASSPPDFLALTDTQYF.

The chain recombines TRBV15 with TRBJ1-5; D is uncertain. Looked up from germline, CDR1 is LNHNV and CDR2 is YYDKDF (reference sequence). The V and J ends lost 4 bases and 6 bases respectively, with 19 bases between them. The CDR3 totals 16 residues. The CDR3 DNA reads TGTGCCACCAGCACGAAGGTGGGCTCGATCGGTCAGCCCCAGCATTTT. This encodes CATSTKVGSIGQPQHF.

V is TRBV5-8 and J is TRBJ1-2; 9 bases match TRBD1. CDR1 SGHTS and CDR2 YDEGEE come from the germline V gene. The CDR3 is 16 residues long. Germline trimming cut 2 bases from V and 8 bases from J; bases unmatched to any gene: 13. The CDR3 sequence: CASSLAGTGRLKGYTF. The CDR3 DNA is TGTGCCAGCAGCTTAGCCGGGACAGGGAGGTTGAAGGGCTACACCTTC.